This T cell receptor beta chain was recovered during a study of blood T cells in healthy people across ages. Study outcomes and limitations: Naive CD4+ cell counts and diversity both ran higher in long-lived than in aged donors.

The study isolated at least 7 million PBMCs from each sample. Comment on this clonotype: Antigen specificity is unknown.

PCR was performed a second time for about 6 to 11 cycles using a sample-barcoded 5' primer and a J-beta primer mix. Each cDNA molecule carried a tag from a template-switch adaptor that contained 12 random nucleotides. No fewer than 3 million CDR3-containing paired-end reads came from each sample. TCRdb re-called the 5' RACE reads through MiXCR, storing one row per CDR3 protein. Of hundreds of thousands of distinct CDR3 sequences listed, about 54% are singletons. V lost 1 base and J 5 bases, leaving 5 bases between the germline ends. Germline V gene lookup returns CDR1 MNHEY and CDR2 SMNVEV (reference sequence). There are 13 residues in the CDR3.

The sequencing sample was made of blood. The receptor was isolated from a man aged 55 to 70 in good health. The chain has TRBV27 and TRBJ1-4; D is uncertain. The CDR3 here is CASSLWSNEKLFF. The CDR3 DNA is TGTGCCAGCAGTTTATGGTCCAATGAAAAACTGTTTTTT.